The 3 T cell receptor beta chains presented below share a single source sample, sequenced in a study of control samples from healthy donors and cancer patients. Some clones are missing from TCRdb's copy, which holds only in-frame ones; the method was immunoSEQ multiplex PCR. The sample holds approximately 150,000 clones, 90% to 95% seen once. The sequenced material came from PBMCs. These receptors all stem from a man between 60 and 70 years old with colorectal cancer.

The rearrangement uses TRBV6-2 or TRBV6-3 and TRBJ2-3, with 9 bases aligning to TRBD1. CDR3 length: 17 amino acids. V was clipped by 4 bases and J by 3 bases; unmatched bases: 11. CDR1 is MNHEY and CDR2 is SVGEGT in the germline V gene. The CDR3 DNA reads TGTGCCAGCAGTTTCCAGATTTCCGGGACAGGGACAGATACGCAGTATTTT. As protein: CASSFQISGTGTDTQYF.

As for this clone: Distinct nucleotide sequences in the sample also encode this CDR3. The CDR3 DNA sequence: TGTGCCATCAGTGGGGCAGGGGGCAACACTGAAGCTTTCTTT. This gives the protein CAISGAGGNTEAFF. This chain links TRBV10-3 with TRBJ1-1, with TRBD1 identical over 8 bases. The CDR3 is 14 amino acids. V lost 4 bases and J lost 2; bases outside the gene matches: 3. Germline V gives CDR1 ENHRY, CDR2 SYGVKD.

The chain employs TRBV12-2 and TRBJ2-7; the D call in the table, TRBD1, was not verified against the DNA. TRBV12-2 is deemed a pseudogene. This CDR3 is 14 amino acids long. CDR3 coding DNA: TGTGCAAGTCGCCCCCGACAGGGTTCCCACGAGCAGTACTTC. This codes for CASRPRQGSHEQYF.